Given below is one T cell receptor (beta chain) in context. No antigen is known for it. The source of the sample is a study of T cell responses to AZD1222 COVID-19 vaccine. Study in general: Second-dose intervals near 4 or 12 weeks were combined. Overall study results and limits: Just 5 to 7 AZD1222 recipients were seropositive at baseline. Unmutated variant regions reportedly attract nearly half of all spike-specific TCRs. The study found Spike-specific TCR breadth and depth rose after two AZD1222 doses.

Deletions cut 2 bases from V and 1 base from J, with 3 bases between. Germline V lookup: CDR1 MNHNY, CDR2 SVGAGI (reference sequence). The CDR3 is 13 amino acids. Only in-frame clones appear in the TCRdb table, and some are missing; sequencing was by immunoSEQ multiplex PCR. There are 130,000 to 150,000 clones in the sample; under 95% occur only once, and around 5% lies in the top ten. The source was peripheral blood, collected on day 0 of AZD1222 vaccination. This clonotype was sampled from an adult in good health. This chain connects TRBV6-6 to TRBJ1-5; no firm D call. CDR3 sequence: CASSYQSNQPQHF. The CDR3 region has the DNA TGTGCCAGCAGTTACCAAAGCAATCAGCCCCAGCATTTT.